This T cell receptor (beta chain) was recovered during a study of blood T cell repertoires in COVID-19. Overall study: Acute and convalescent COVID-19 specimens originated in the United States, Italy and Spain. In each case, the material was cDNA or gDNA derived from T cells, B-cell-depleted T cells, or PBMCs.

The CDR3 is 17 amino acids. Germline lookup yields CDR1 MNHEY and CDR2 SMNVEV (reference sequence). V was shortened by 4 bases and J by 4 bases, with 20 bases between the two germline ends. Original analysis: Amplification from reference gene primers served as the basis for estimated nucleated cell counts. Repertoires were generated with immunoSEQ multiplex PCR, while TCRdb's copy carries only in-frame clones and drops some. The V and J calls and the clone size are those of that table, but D and trimming were determined from the DNA. The sample has about 110,000 clones; approximately 86% are singletons.

J is TRBJ2-1 and V is TRBV27; possible D gene TRBD1, 6 bases. The receptor was derived from a man aged 35-49 years with acute or convalescent COVID-19. Material: peripheral blood. DNA of the CDR3: TGTGCCAGCAGTTACCAGACCGGGACAACCGTGTACAATGAGCAGTTCTTC. Its protein is CASSYQTGTTVYNEQFF.